This T cell receptor (beta chain) emerged from a study of blood T cell repertoires in COVID-19. Across the whole study: Material from acute and convalescent COVID-19 was sourced from the United States, Italy and Spain. PBMCs, B-cell-depleted T cells, or T cells provided the cDNA or gDNA that made up the material.

Trimming took off 0 bases at V and 1 base at J, with 10 bases between the two ends. This CDR3 has 15 amino acids. Germline CDR1 reads LGHNA; CDR2 reads YNFKEQ. In the original analysis: Estimates of nucleated cell counts were drawn from the amplification of reference gene primers. The protocol was immunoSEQ multiplex PCR, while the TCRdb copy is restricted to in-frame clones and leaves out a portion. Clone size and V and J calls were adopted from that table, with D and trimming inferred from the DNA. The profile shows 150,000 to 200,000 clones, about 82% of them singletons. The V and J genes are TRBV4-2 and TRBJ2-7, with D perhaps TRBD2 (6 bases). The TCR comes from a woman in her twenties or thirties with acute or convalescent COVID-19. Input material: peripheral blood. The CDR3 bases are TGTGCCAGCAGCCAAGACCGGGAGAGGTCCTACGAGCAGTACTTC. Protein sequence: CASSQDRERSYEQYF.